This T cell receptor beta chain was captured in a study of post-analysis software for immune sequencing data. Turning to the study itself: The courses of disease that were included comprised relapsing-remitting, secondary progressive and progressive-relapsing multiple sclerosis. Overall study findings and caveats: Pronounced co-clustering by F measure was evident among identically batched samples. Compared with controls, patients had more of about 5 TRBV segments, including TRBV5-6, TRBV5-1 and TRBV20-1. The study found significantly lower normalized Chao1 diversity in multiple sclerosis patients than in controls.

This CDR3 comprises 11 residues. Germline-derived CDR1 and CDR2 are LGHNT and FRNRAP. V dropped 7 bases and J dropped 5 bases, with 5 bases sitting between them. TCR beta cDNA libraries included unique molecular identifiers. Researchers reported around 510,000 cDNA molecules coming from around 1 to 10 million T cells. One entry per CDR3 protein results from TCRdb running MiXCR on the PCR reads. The data hold more than 500,000 distinct CDR3 sequences, with around a third observed a single time. Note on this clonotype: The target antigen is unknown.

Sequenced: blood. This receptor was taken from a girl younger than 18 with multiple sclerosis. This chain uses TRBV12-5 with TRBJ2-2, with unresolved D. CDR3 region: CASALTGELFF. For the CDR3, the DNA is TGTGCTAGTGCCCTTACCGGGGAGCTGTTTTTT.